This T cell receptor beta chain was obtained from a study of identical twins (TCRdb year 2016). Concerning the study at large: To test whether fetal clonotypes persist, the study used deep sequencing on TCR alpha and beta repertoires from monozygotic twins, unrelated adults of various ages, and cord blood. To rule out contamination, the twin experiments were replicated at different times with different library preparation protocols.

This clonotype was recorded a few times. No cognate antigen has been identified for it. No quality values exist for individual bases; no much larger clone is one base distant. The germline ends are 5 bases apart after V is trimmed by 1 base and J by 4 bases. The CDR3 runs 13 residues from the cysteine to the phenylalanine. The DNA shown is the 39-base CDR3, in frame from base 1. From the germline V gene, CDR1 is SGHVS and CDR2 is FQNEAQ. The receptor library was made with 5' RACE. Sequencing used an Illumina HiSeq 2000. A universal primer binding site was introduced by template switching, and a unique molecular identifier was present in the final cDNA, enabling accurate counting of TCR cDNA molecules. First-strand cDNA for TCR alpha and beta chains was synthesized from specific primers in the conserved constant-segment region. Each cDNA library was double barcoded, with a SMART-Mk sample barcode plus Illumina barcodes, to control for contamination. TruSeq adapter sequences, together with Illumina sample barcodes, were added in two successive PCR steps. Sequencing of the TCR alpha and beta cDNA libraries was done on the Illumina HiSeq platform using custom primers. The study's own analysis went as follows. Raw reads were processed with MiGEC to extract unique molecular identifiers, and MiXCR was used to determine CDR3 positions. Recombination models were inferred per individual with the repgenHMM and IGoR tools using an EM algorithm. The analysis of shared clonotypes was done with the tcR package in R, with sharing normalized by the product of cloneset sizes. Out-of-frame nonproductive sequences were analyzed to study raw recombination free of thymic and clonal selection effects. TCRdb's own reprocessing of the public reads used fastp at Q25 and MiXCR and kept productive beta chains. Every entry covers one CDR3 protein and lists the most common genes and DNA from its rows. In this record, the V and J calls reflect TCRdb's handling and not the investigators' own analysis. In all, the sample holds 350,000 to 600,000 distinct CDR3 sequences, and 14% of those were seen once. In total, the top ten clones hold approximately 0.52% of the sample.

All donors were healthy Caucasians. The twin cohort comprised three pairs of female monozygotic twins, all aged roughly 18 to 30 years. Positive isolation kits from Invitrogen were used to isolate the CD4+ and CD8+ T cell populations. Study-wide conclusions, independent of this receptor: Zero-insertion analyses could be partly confounded by invariant T cells such as MAIT and iNKT, although diverse VJ usage argued against such confounding for most clonotypes. Compared with coincidental sharing between unrelated individuals, an excess of low generation-probability sequences was observed among out-of-frame TCR alpha sequences shared between twins. In monozygotic twins, recombination models systematically underestimated out-of-frame TCR alpha sharing, but the models matched the sharing seen between unrelated individuals. Abundant cord blood beta clonotypes had fewer insertions, young adult naive repertoires showed a similar but weaker trend, and memory repertoires showed no such trend. The excess sharing between twins in beta out-of-frame sequences was weaker because fewer shared sequences reduced the signal-to-noise ratio. Because the same donors could not be followed over many years, the conclusions relied on cross-sectional statistical analysis.

These same data were also listed under a study on yellow fever vaccine responses in identical twins. The second source states: According to the authors, the vaccine-induced T cell response in identical twins seemed to be partly convergent and partly specific to each individual. Focusing on identical twins, the study followed the T cell clones that responded to the vaccine, and did so with precision.

The receptor's source is a woman under 30 in good health. Sample: CD4+ T cells sorted from blood. Recombination connected TRBV7-8 to TRBJ2-1, with the D gene too uncertain to name. The DNA sequence is as follows: TGTGCCAGCAGCTTAGGTATATACAATGAGCAGTTCTTC. Translated, this is CASSLGIYNEQFF. With all but the CDR3 taken from the reference TRBV7-8 and TRBJ2-1 genes, the full variable domain is: GAGVSQSPRYKVAKRGQDVALRCDPISGHVSLFWYQQALGQGPEFLTYFQNEAQLDKSGLPSDRFFAERPEGSVSTLKIQRTQQEDSAVYLCASSLGIYNEQFFGPGTRLTVL.